This T cell receptor beta chain was retrieved from a study of lymphopenia after photon versus proton radiotherapy. The repertoire was sequenced with immunoSEQ multiplex PCR; TCRdb's copy has only in-frame clones and lacks some. The sample has about 3,300 clones; roughly 80% are singletons. The V end lost 2 bases, the J end lost 3 bases, and 4 bases lay between the germline ends. This CDR3 contains 11 residues. CDR1 DFQATT and CDR2 SNEGSKA come from the germline V gene (reference sequence). Source: peripheral blood, taken from a patient treated with proton-based radiotherapy. This receptor was taken from a man at least 80 years old with esophageal cancer. The chain combines TRBV20-1 with TRBJ1-1; D is undetermined. CDR3 bases: TGCAGTGCTAGACCGGACACTGAAGCTTTCTTT. Its protein is CSARPDTEAFF.